These 7 T cell receptor beta chains originate from one sample sequenced in a study of cytomegalovirus exposure and HLA in healthy donors. The PCR had 60 Vbeta and 13 Jbeta primers. TCRdb's table, derived via immunoSEQ multiplex PCR, lists solely in-frame clones and lacks some. Here the sample spans about 150,000 clones, over 80% being singletons. The specimen was PBMCs. These receptors were obtained from a male donor in good health and CMV-seronegative.

The table lists this clone with a count of one. The chain uses TRBV4-1 and TRBJ1-5; TRBD1 aligns across 9 bases. Germline V gene data show CDR1 as MGHRA and CDR2 as YSYEKL. The junction had 9 bases not matched to a gene; V was cut back by 5 bases and J by 1 base. This CDR3 has 17 amino acids. CDR3 sequence reads: CASSRGQGTRSNQPQHF. For the CDR3, the DNA is TGCGCCAGCAGCAGGGGACAGGGAACTAGGAGCAATCAGCCCCAGCATTTT.

The rearrangement joins TRBV15 to TRBJ1-1; 9 bases align to TRBD1. J lost 6 bases, V lost 8 bases, and 7 bases had no gene match. The CDR3 covers 13 residues. Germline assignment: CDR1 LNHNV and CDR2 YYDKDF (reference sequence). CDR3 sequence: CATRGQGEPEAFF. CDR3 in DNA: TGTGCCACCCGGGGACAGGGCGAACCTGAAGCTTTCTTT.

The rearrangement joins TRBV2 to TRBJ1-5, with TRBD1 matching over 7 bases. The CDR3 runs to 15 residues. Germline V lookup: CDR1 SNHLY, CDR2 FYNNEI. Germline trimming cut 0 bases from V and 6 bases from J; bases unmatched to any gene: 5. CDR3 loop: CASSEAIQGSQPQHF. CDR3 nucleotide sequence: TGTGCCAGCAGTGAAGCGATACAGGGGAGTCAGCCCCAGCATTTT.

This clone was counted a single time. The CDR3 is CASSLVDRMNTEAFF. The CDR3 nucleotides are TGTGCCAGCAGCTTGGTGGACAGAATGAACACTGAAGCTTTCTTT. The chain links TRBV5-4 to TRBJ1-1, with D tentatively TRBD1 (6 bases). With 0 bases removed from V and 0 bases from J, the gap between germline ends came to 9 bases. This CDR3 has 15 amino acids. The germline V gene encodes CDR1 SGHNT and CDR2 YYREEE (reference sequence).

The chain links TRBV15 to TRBJ2-5; D is perhaps TRBD2 (7 bases). This CDR3 is built from 16 residues. CDR1 is LNHNV and CDR2 is YYDKDF in the germline V gene (reference sequence). Trimming stripped 0 bases from V and 5 bases from J, with 16 bases between. The CDR3 is CATSRDGGAGGETQYF. CDR3 coding DNA: TGTGCCACCAGCAGAGATGGGGGGGCGGGTGGGGAGACCCAGTACTTC.

The V gene is TRBV5-4, the J gene TRBJ1-3, with D perhaps matching TRBD1 (6 bases). The CDR3 loop spans 14 amino acids. The V gene's germline CDR1 is SGHNT and CDR2 YYREEE (reference sequence). The V gene lost 5 bases and the J gene lost 2 bases, with 11 bases spanning the gap. The CDR3 is CASREGGAGNTIYF. The CDR3 DNA follows: TGTGCCAGCAGGGAAGGGGGGGCTGGAAACACCATATATTTT.

The V and J genes are TRBV14 and TRBJ1-2; TRBD1 agrees at 7 bases. Germline CDR1 reads SGHDN; CDR2 reads FVKESK. V gave up 4 bases and J gave up 8 bases; unmatched junction bases: 10. CDR3 length equals 14 residues. The CDR3 loop is CASSPNRGPVGYTF. The CDR3 DNA is TGTGCCAGCAGCCCCAACAGGGGCCCGGTCGGCTACACCTTC.